One and the same sample provided the 32 T cell receptor beta chains below, sequenced in a study of shared clonotypes between healthy human individuals. Profiling relied on immunoSEQ multiplex PCR, and the TCRdb table lists in-frame clones only, not all of them. The table shows 600,000 or so clones, with roughly 98% occurring only once. CD45RO-negative, CCR7-positively selected cells formed the naive CD8 fraction, excluding terminally differentiated effector memory CD45RA+ cells. The sequenced sample consisted of naive CD8+ T cells sorted from blood. These TCRs come from a man aged 30 to 45 in good health.

The V gene is TRBV5-5, the J gene TRBJ2-3; D gene uncertain. V lost 4 bases and J 3 bases, leaving 15 bases between the germline ends. The CDR3 loop spans 15 amino acids. Germline-derived CDR1 and CDR2 are SGHKS and YYEKEE (reference sequence). The CDR3, as DNA: TGTGCCAGCAGCCTACTCCTAGGACCAACAGATACGCAGTATTTT. Residues: CASSLLLGPTDTQYF.

The chain couples TRBV30 to TRBJ2-7; D remains ambiguous. Germline CDR1 reads GTSNPN; CDR2 reads SVGIG (reference sequence). V dropped 0 bases and J dropped 0 bases, with 6 bases sitting between them. The CDR3 consists of 13 residues. The CDR3 DNA sequence: TGTGCCTGGAGTGTAGTCACCTCCTACGAGCAGTACTTC. This translates into CAWSVVTSYEQYF.

The chain is built from TRBV5-1 and TRBJ2-7; possible D gene TRBD1, 5 bases. The V and J ends lost 1 base and 4 bases respectively, with 21 bases between them. CDR1 is SGHRS and CDR2 is YFSETQ in the germline V gene. The CDR3 has 17 amino acids. The CDR3 reads CASSLHHGASASYEQYF. In DNA form, the CDR3 reads TGCGCCAGCAGCTTGCACCATGGGGCTTCGGCTTCGTACGAGCAGTACTTC. Full variable domain (missing parts from reference TRBV5-1 and TRBJ2-7): KAGVTQTPRYLIKTRGQQVTLSCSPISGHRSVSWYQQTPGQGLQFLFEYFSETQRNKGNFPGRFSGRQFSNSRSEMNVSTLELGDSALYLCASSLHHGASASYEQYFGPGTRLTVT.

The chain's CDR3 is CASTLGTTGELFF. The CDR3 coding sequence is TGCGCCAGCACCTTAGGGACTACCGGGGAGCTGTTTTTT. The chain employs TRBV5-1 and TRBJ2-2, with D perhaps TRBD2 (6 bases). The CDR3 covers 13 residues. With 6 bases removed from V and 5 bases from J, the gap between germline ends came to 11 bases. Per the germline V gene, CDR1 is SGHRS and CDR2 is YFSETQ. Supplemented by reference TRBV5-1 and TRBJ2-2, the full variable domain reads KAGVTQTPRYLIKTRGQQVTLSCSPISGHRSVSWYQQTPGQGLQFLFEYFSETQRNKGNFPGRFSGRQFSNSRSEMNVSTLELGDSALYLCASTLGTTGELFFGEGSRLTVL.

The CDR3 region has the DNA TGTGCCAGCGGACGACAGGCTCCCCGCTACGAGCAGTACTTC. It translates to CASGRQAPRYEQYF. V usage is TRBV27 and J usage is TRBJ2-7, with a tentative D call TRBD1 (6 bases). CDR1 is MNHEY and CDR2 is SMNVEV in the germline V gene (reference sequence). Trimming took 8 bases from V and 3 from J, leaving 17 bases between them. The CDR3 has 14 residues.

The J gene is TRBJ2-7, the V gene TRBV4-2; 8 nucleotides line up with TRBD1. V was pared by 3 bases and J by 2 bases, with 6 bases of the junction left unmatched. Per the germline V gene, CDR1 is LGHNA and CDR2 is YNFKEQ. There are 15 residues in the CDR3. The CDR3 sequence is CASSHGRTGTYEQYF. DNA for the CDR3: TGTGCCAGCAGCCACGGCCGGACAGGGACCTACGAGCAGTACTTC.

The chain has TRBV11-2 and TRBJ2-5; 7 bases align to TRBD2. Trimming cost V 1 base and J 2 bases; bases outside gene matches: 10. This CDR3 has 17 amino acids. Germline V gives CDR1 SGHAT, CDR2 FQNNGV. CDR3 residues: CASSLGLAALFQETQYF. In nucleotides, the CDR3 is TGTGCCAGCAGCTTAGGGCTAGCGGCCCTTTTTCAAGAGACCCAGTACTTC. Filled out from reference TRBV11-2 and TRBJ2-5, the complete variable domain reads EAGVAQSPRYKIIEKRQSVAFWCNPISGHATLYWYQQILGQGPKLLIQFQNNGVVDDSQLPKDRFSAERLKGVDSTLKIQPAKLEDSAVYLCASSLGLAALFQETQYFGPGTRLLVL.

This chain joins TRBV10-1 and TRBJ2-3, with D possibly called TRBD1 or TRBD2 (6 bases each). This CDR3 contains 15 residues. V lost 4 bases and J lost 0, with 11 bases in between. The germline CDR1 and CDR2 sequences are WNHNN and SYGVQD (reference sequence). This CDR3 is CASSVSGASTDTQYF. As DNA, the CDR3 is TGCGCCAGCAGTGTGTCGGGGGCGAGCACAGATACGCAGTATTTT.

CDR3 protein: CASSSSGTAWSTQYF. CDR3 bases: TGTGCCAGCAGCTCGTCCGGGACAGCCTGGAGTACGCAGTATTTT. The rearrangement links TRBV7-9 to TRBJ2-3, with 7 bases that match TRBD1. This CDR3 has 15 residues. With V trimmed by 4 bases and J by 8 bases, 12 bases remained unmatched. Germline CDR1 is SEHNR and CDR2 is FQNEAQ (reference sequence).

This chain links TRBV7-9 with TRBJ2-1; D not resolved. This CDR3 has 16 residues. The V end lost 5 bases, the J end lost 2 bases, and 16 bases lay between the germline ends. The germline CDR1 and CDR2 sequences are SEHNR and FQNEAQ (reference sequence). CDR3 protein: CASSLPQGSTYNEQFF. The CDR3 DNA is TGTGCCAGCAGCCTCCCCCAAGGGTCGACCTACAATGAGCAGTTCTTC.

The chain is built from TRBV7-8 and TRBJ2-7; TRBD1 might be the D (7 bases). The CDR3 spans 16 residues. The V gene lost 10 bases and the J gene lost 1 base, with 23 bases spanning the gap. The germline V gene has CDR1 SGHVS and CDR2 FQNEAQ. The CDR3 coding sequence is TGTGCCACGTCCCGGCCAGGGGGACTGGGTTCCTACGAGCAGTACTTC. It translates to CATSRPGGLGSYEQYF.

The chain couples TRBV7-2 to TRBJ2-7; 9 bases match TRBD2. Losses at the gene ends were 7 bases for V and 2 bases for J; bases not matched to a gene: 9. CDR1 is SGHTA, CDR2 FQGNSA, per germline. This CDR3 is 15 amino acids long. CDR3 in amino acids: CASKTSGGRAYEQYF. DNA of the CDR3: TGTGCCAGCAAGACCAGTGGCGGGAGGGCCTACGAGCAGTACTTC. Drawing the rest from reference TRBV7-2 and TRBJ2-7, the complete variable domain is GAGVSQSPSNKVTEKGKDVELRCDPISGHTALYWYRQSLGQGLEFLIYFQGNSAPDKSGLPSDRFSAERTGGSVSTLTIQRTQQEDSAVYLCASKTSGGRAYEQYFGPGTRLTVT.

The rearrangement joins TRBV4-1 to TRBJ1-2; unclear D gene. CDR1 and CDR2 (germline): MGHRA, YSYEKL. The CDR3 is made up of 14 amino acids. V dropped 4 bases and J dropped 4 bases, with 13 bases sitting between them. CDR3 region: CASSPTSGGYGYTF. The CDR3 DNA reads TGCGCCAGCAGCCCCACGTCGGGAGGCTATGGCTACACCTTC.

V and J are TRBV6-1 and TRBJ1-3; maybe TRBD1 (5 bases). V was clipped by 2 bases and J by 0 bases, with 11 bases between them. The CDR3 contains 16 residues. Germline assignment: CDR1 MNHNS and CDR2 SASEGT. CDR3 sequence reads: CASSESGANSGNTIYF. The DNA of the CDR3 is TGTGCCAGCAGTGAATCCGGGGCTAACTCTGGAAACACCATATATTTT.

V gene TRBV4-1 combines with J gene TRBJ2-1; 8 bases align to TRBD1. The CDR3 runs to 15 residues. V was clipped by 4 bases and J by 5 bases; unmatched bases: 7. Germline CDR1 and CDR2: MGHRA and YSYEKL. CDR3 nucleotide sequence: TGCGCCAGCAGCCCCGACAGGGGAATAAACAATGAGCAGTTCTTC. As protein: CASSPDRGINNEQFF.

The rearrangement links TRBV10-3 to TRBJ1-3, with 9 bases lining up with TRBD1. The germline V gene has CDR1 ENHRY and CDR2 SYGVKD. The CDR3 loop spans 15 amino acids. Unmatched junction bases numbered 1, after V lost 2 bases and J lost 2 bases. CDR3 in DNA: TGTGCCATCAGTGAGGGGACAGGGCCTGGAAACACCATATATTTT. This codes for CAISEGTGPGNTIYF.

The rearrangement links TRBV29-1 to TRBJ2-1, with 8 bases matching TRBD1. The junction had 11 bases not matched to a gene; V was cut back by 4 bases and J by 6 bases. The germline V gene encodes CDR1 SQVTM and CDR2 ANQGSEA. The CDR3 runs 15 residues. CDR3 in amino acids: CSVGSVDRVANEQFF. CDR3 bases: TGCAGCGTTGGTTCGGTGGACAGGGTGGCCAATGAGCAGTTCTTC.

The chain combines TRBV29-1 with TRBJ2-7; perhaps TRBD1 as D (5 bases). Per the germline V gene, CDR1 is SQVTM and CDR2 is ANQGSEA. This CDR3 spans 11 amino acids. The V gene lost 3 bases and the J gene lost 6 bases, with 9 bases spanning the gap. Written as DNA, the CDR3 is TGCAGCGTTGATCAGCAGGGCGAGCAGTACTTC. Its protein product is CSVDQQGEQYF.

The V and J genes are TRBV27 and TRBJ1-5; possible D gene TRBD1, 6 bases. The CDR3 is made up of 15 amino acids. V lost 7 bases to trimming and J lost 2 bases, with 15 bases between them. CDR1 is MNHEY and CDR2 is SMNVEV in the germline V gene (reference sequence). CDR3 region: CASTPTGLGNQPQHF. CDR3 sequence (DNA): TGTGCCAGCACCCCGACAGGCTTGGGCAATCAGCCCCAGCATTTT.

The chain uses TRBV29-1 and TRBJ1-2, with D perhaps TRBD1 (6 bases). The germline gives CDR1 SQVTM, CDR2 ANQGSEA. With 6 bases removed from V and 6 bases from J, the gap between germline ends came to 20 bases. The CDR3 is made up of 14 amino acids. CDR3 residues: CSVETTRQGNGYTF. CDR3 coding DNA: TGCAGCGTAGAAACCACCAGGCAGGGGAATGGCTACACCTTC.

The chain has TRBV6-4 and TRBJ2-5, with D perhaps TRBD1 (6 bases). Trimming took off 7 bases at V and 5 bases at J, with 20 bases between the two ends. Germline V gene data show CDR1 as MRHNA and CDR2 as SNTAGT. The CDR3 loop spans 15 amino acids. The CDR3 loop is CASIRHSDRRETQYF. Written as DNA, the CDR3 is TGTGCCAGCATTCGCCATTCGGACAGAAGGGAGACCCAGTACTTC.

The chain employs TRBV6-5 and TRBJ1-1, with D possibly being TRBD1 (6 bases). The length of the CDR3 is 15 residues. The germline V gene has CDR1 MNHEY and CDR2 SVGAGI. Trimming left V 0 bases short and J 5 bases short, with 13 bases between. CDR3 residues: CASSYSWTVRTEAFF. The CDR3 DNA reads TGTGCCAGCAGTTACTCCTGGACAGTGAGGACTGAAGCTTTCTTT.

This chain connects TRBV4-3 to TRBJ2-7; no reliable D call. The CDR3 has 14 amino acids. Germline lookup yields CDR1 LGHNA and CDR2 YSLEER. V was clipped by 4 bases and J by 0 bases, with 10 bases between them. The CDR3 spells CASSLRVISYEQYF. CDR3 nucleotides: TGCGCCAGCAGCCTTCGCGTTATCTCCTACGAGCAGTACTTC.

The V gene is TRBV29-1, the J gene TRBJ2-4; 7 nucleotides line up with TRBD2. Germline V gives CDR1 SQVTM, CDR2 ANQGSEA. V shed 1 base and J 5 bases; nucleotides not matched to a gene: 2. The CDR3 consists of 13 residues. The CDR3 protein is CSVEGLAENIQYF. CDR3 sequence (DNA): TGCAGCGTTGAAGGGCTAGCGGAAAACATTCAGTACTTC.

The rearrangement uses TRBV4-1 and TRBJ2-2; 11 positions agree with TRBD1. The junction had 1 base not matched to a gene; V was cut back by 0 bases and J by 4 bases. The CDR3 loop spans 16 amino acids. The V gene's germline CDR1 is MGHRA and CDR2 YSYEKL. CDR3 DNA sequence: TGCGCCAGCAGCCAAGATGGGACAGGGGGCACCGGGGAGCTGTTTTTT. This translates into CASSQDGTGGTGELFF.

The gene calls are TRBV6-5 and TRBJ2-1; TRBD2 matches 7 bases. The CDR3 is 16 residues long. J was trimmed by 5 bases and V by 0 bases; bases with no gene match: 7. CDR1 is MNHEY and CDR2 is SVGAGI in the germline V gene. The CDR3 coding sequence is TGTGCCAGCAGTTACTCGGGGACTACTAGAGACAATGAGCAGTTCTTC. Translation gives CASSYSGTTRDNEQFF.

The rearrangement joins TRBV21-1 to TRBJ1-4. TRBV21-1 is given as a pseudogene. The CDR3 extends over 12 amino acids. The DNA of the CDR3 is TGTGCCATTTCGAGGACTAATGAAAAACTGTTTTTT. Translation: CAISRTNEKLFF.

Only one count was recorded for this clone. The V and J genes are TRBV27 and TRBJ1-1, with D perhaps TRBD1 (5 bases). This CDR3 spans 13 amino acids. V lost 0 bases and J lost 6, with 8 bases in between. Germline CDR1 MNHEY, CDR2 SMNVEV (reference sequence). The CDR3 sequence: CASSLSGVAEAFF. The CDR3 DNA reads TGTGCCAGCAGTTTATCAGGGGTGGCTGAAGCTTTCTTT.

This rearrangement joins TRBV7-7 to TRBJ1-1; a weak D match, TRBD1 (5 bases). The CDR3 is made up of 12 amino acids. Germline-derived CDR1 and CDR2 are SSHAT and FNYEAQ (reference sequence). CDR3 sequence (DNA): TGTGCTGTTGGACGCGGGGGCACTGAAGCTTTCTTT. Amino acids: CAVGRGGTEAFF.

J is TRBJ2-3 and V is TRBV7-2, with D possibly being TRBD2 (6 bases). The CDR3 spans 15 residues. In germline, CDR1 is SGHTA, CDR2 FQGNSA. Trimming took off 0 bases at V and 4 bases at J, with 11 bases between the two ends. CDR3 nucleotide sequence: TGTGCCAGCAGCTTAGCGGGAGGATGGGCAGATACGCAGTATTTT. It is translated as CASSLAGGWADTQYF. The full variable domain, with the rest looked up from reference TRBV7-2 and TRBJ2-3, is GAGVSQSPSNKVTEKGKDVELRCDPISGHTALYWYRQSLGQGLEFLIYFQGNSAPDKSGLPSDRFSAERTGGSVSTLTIQRTQQEDSAVYLCASSLAGGWADTQYFGPGTRLTVL.

This clone occurred once. This rearrangement joins TRBV5-1 to TRBJ2-7; possible D gene TRBD1, 5 bases. The CDR3 is made up of 13 amino acids. Germline V CDR1 and CDR2: SGHRS, YFSETQ. V lost 0 bases to trimming and J lost 5 bases, with 9 bases between them. The CDR3 region is CASSLVQANEQYF. The CDR3 coding sequence is TGCGCCAGCAGCTTGGTACAGGCGAACGAGCAGTACTTC.

The count of this clone is one. The chain joins TRBV7-6 to TRBJ2-7; 10 nucleotides line up with TRBD1. The CDR3 extends over 16 amino acids. V shed 5 bases and J 3 bases; nucleotides not matched to a gene: 10. Germline V gene lookup returns CDR1 SGHVS and CDR2 FNYEAQ. This CDR3 reads CASSPQSRTGGYEQYF. The CDR3 bases are TGTGCCAGCAGCCCCCAAAGTAGGACAGGGGGCTACGAGCAGTACTTC.